This T cell receptor (beta chain) was profiled in a study of shared clonotypes between healthy human individuals. Study results and caveats: Estimated richness was generally greater in naive than memory subsets. Limitation of the genetic and exposure-history diversity represented came from the few donors.

On this clone itself: Its antigen is as yet unknown.

Caucasian adults residing in Nashville, Tennessee made up all the donors. Assay used: immunoSEQ multiplex PCR; TCRdb lists only in-frame clones, some missing. The data hold more than 2 million clones, with 95% observed a single time. Source material: naive CD4+ T cells sorted from blood. Subset denoted: CD45RA+ positively selected. The sequence was collected from a man between 18 and 35 years old in good health.

CDR3 nucleotides: TGTGCCTGGACGGGGGGGGCCTATGGCTACACCTTC. The encoded protein is CAWTGGAYGYTF. The chain uses TRBV30 and TRBJ1-2, with D perhaps TRBD1 (6 bases). Per germline, CDR1 GTSNPN and CDR2 SVGIG (reference sequence). CDR3 size: 12 residues. V was shortened by 4 bases and J by 4 bases, with 10 bases between the two germline ends.